This entry lists 16 T cell receptor beta chains sequenced from one sample in a study of T cell responses to AZD1222 COVID-19 vaccine. The repertoire was sequenced with immunoSEQ multiplex PCR; TCRdb's copy has only in-frame clones and lacks some. The sample gives about 140,000 clones, 90% to 95% of which show up once; around 12% is in the top ten. The sequencing here drew on peripheral blood, taken after recovery from COVID-19. These TCRs come from an adult who had recovered from COVID-19.

The V and J genes are TRBV5-4 and TRBJ2-7; TRBD1 is a possible D gene (6 bases). Germline CDR1 SGHNT, CDR2 YYREEE (reference sequence). V lost 1 base and J lost 3, with 11 bases in between. This CDR3 has 14 residues. DNA of the CDR3: TGTGCCAGCAGCTTGTTCGGCAGGGGCTACGAGCAGTACTTC. The encoded protein is CASSLFGRGYEQYF.

J is TRBJ1-2 and V is TRBV6-5; D gene unclear. V lost 8 bases and J 6 bases, leaving 13 bases between the germline ends. The V gene's germline CDR1 is MNHEY and CDR2 SVGAGI. There are 12 residues in the CDR3. The CDR3 here is CASSMVRNGYTF. The CDR3 DNA follows: TGTGCCAGCTCCATGGTACGAAATGGCTACACCTTC.

The rearrangement joins TRBV28 to TRBJ2-2; D is possibly TRBD2 (6 bases). This CDR3 is built from 18 residues. Germline values: CDR1 MDHEN, CDR2 SYDVKM. The V end lost 5 bases, the J end lost 2 bases, and 21 bases lay between the germline ends. This CDR3 is CASSDRRGGTVNTGELFF. The CDR3 region has the DNA TGTGCCAGCAGTGACCGCCGTGGCGGGACGGTAAACACCGGGGAGCTGTTTTTT.

This clone is a singleton in its sample. CDR3 in DNA: TGTGCCAGTAGTTTACGGACTAGCGGGAGTAGTGGAGGAACCTACGAGCAGTACTTC. Translated, it gives CASSLRTSGSSGGTYEQYF. The rearrangement joins TRBV19 to TRBJ2-7; 13 bases are a match to TRBD2. Germline-derived CDR1 and CDR2 are LNHDA and SQIVND (reference sequence). V lost 5 bases to trimming and J lost 2 bases; unmatched junction nucleotides: 15. The CDR3 has 19 amino acids.

The chain is built from TRBV19 and TRBJ1-4, with 7 bases fitting TRBD1. With V trimmed by 3 bases and J by 6 bases, 4 bases remained unmatched. Germline V gene sequence: CDR1 LNHDA, CDR2 SQIVND (reference sequence). The CDR3 has 14 amino acids. In DNA, the CDR3 is TGTGCCAGTAGTATGCCTGGACAGGATGAAAAACTGTTTTTT. It specifies CASSMPGQDEKLFF. Using reference TRBV19 and TRBJ1-4 for the parts outside the CDR3, the full variable domain is DGGITQSPKYLFRKEGQNVTLSCEQNLNHDAMYWYRQDPGQGLRLIYYSQIVNDFQKGDIAEGYSVSREKKESFPLTVTSAQKNPTAFYLCASSMPGQDEKLFFGSGTQLSVL.

The gene calls are TRBV30 and TRBJ1-2; D may be TRBD1 (5 bases). Germline CDR1 is GTSNPN and CDR2 is SVGIG (reference sequence). V gave up 3 bases and J gave up 6 bases, with 8 bases separating them. The CDR3 has 11 amino acids. CDR3 sequence reads: CAWRDIHGYTF. DNA for the CDR3: TGTGCCTGGAGGGACATACATGGCTACACCTTC.

The chain couples TRBV10-3 to TRBJ1-1; D gene uncertain. The V end lost 4 bases, the J end lost 1 base, and 7 bases lay between the germline ends. Germline V CDR1 and CDR2: ENHRY, SYGVKD. The CDR3 totals 13 residues. The DNA of the CDR3 is TGTGCCATCAGTGTTGCCGGGAACACTGAAGCTTTCTTT. It yields the protein CAISVAGNTEAFF.

This rearrangement joins TRBV27 to TRBJ2-1, with 7 bases matching TRBD1. The CDR3 totals 17 residues. Germline trimming cut 0 bases from V and 3 bases from J; bases unmatched to any gene: 8. Germline CDR1 and CDR2: MNHEY and SMNVEV (reference sequence). CDR3 coding DNA: TGTGCCAGCAGTTTATCCCCCGGGACAGAATACTACAATGAGCAGTTCTTC. Translating it yields CASSLSPGTEYYNEQFF.

The gene calls are TRBV6-5 and TRBJ2-7; possibly TRBD1 for D (6 bases). The CDR3 runs to 14 residues. V was pared by 6 bases and J by 1 base, with 13 bases between. Germline CDR1 MNHEY, CDR2 SVGAGI. The CDR3 reads CASRQNRVSYEQYF. The CDR3 nucleotides read TGTGCCAGCAGACAGAACAGGGTTTCCTACGAGCAGTACTTC.

This chain connects TRBV28 to TRBJ1-2; D is unresolved. The V gene's germline CDR1 is MDHEN and CDR2 SYDVKM. The CDR3 length is 13 residues. V lost 1 base to trimming and J lost 0 bases, with 3 bases between them. This CDR3 is CASSLSPNYGYTF. The DNA of the CDR3 is TGTGCCAGCAGTTTATCTCCTAACTATGGCTACACCTTC.

The chain links TRBV6-5 to TRBJ2-3, with a tentative D call TRBD1 (5 bases). There are 14 residues in the CDR3. The germline V gene has CDR1 MNHEY and CDR2 SVGAGI. Trimming stripped 6 bases from V and 1 base from J, with 11 bases between. The CDR3, as DNA: TGTGCCAGCAGGGCTAGGGGTGGCACAGATACGCAGTATTTT. Encoded protein: CASRARGGTDTQYF.

This chain joins TRBV7-9 and TRBJ2-5; D not resolved. CDR1 SEHNR and CDR2 FQNEAQ come from the germline V gene (reference sequence). The CDR3 sequence is 11 residues long. The germline V and J ends were trimmed by 3 bases and 5 bases, with 4 bases remaining between them. CDR3 sequence reads: CASSFGETQYF. In nucleotides, the CDR3 is TGTGCCAGCAGCTTCGGGGAGACCCAGTACTTC. Combining the CDR3 with reference TRBV7-9 and TRBJ2-5 gives the whole variable domain DTGVSQNPRHKITKRGQNVTFRCDPISEHNRLYWYRQTLGQGPEFLTYFQNEAQLEKSRLLSDRFSAERPKGSFSTLEIQRTEQGDSAMYLCASSFGETQYFGPGTRLLVL.

This clone showed up just once. The chain has TRBV29-1 and TRBJ2-7; D gene uncertain. The CDR3 covers 13 residues. V lost 3 bases and J lost 0, with 9 bases in between. Germline V gives CDR1 SQVTM, CDR2 ANQGSEA. The DNA for the CDR3 is TGCAGCGTTGATCTTACGGGCTCCTACGAGCAGTACTTC. Its translation: CSVDLTGSYEQYF.

This chain connects TRBV2 to TRBJ2-7, with 7 nucleotides matching TRBD2. Germline V gene sequence: CDR1 SNHLY, CDR2 FYNNEI. This CDR3 is 14 amino acids long. J lost 0 bases, V lost 6 bases, and 5 bases had no gene match. As DNA, the CDR3 is TGTGCCAGCAGCGGGAGGTTGAGCTCCTACGAGCAGTACTTC. Translated: CASSGRLSSYEQYF.

The rearrangement links TRBV30 to TRBJ1-1, with TRBD1 as a possible D gene (5 bases). This CDR3 has 13 residues. Trimming removed 4 bases from V and 3 bases from J, with 12 bases in between. Germline V gene lookup returns CDR1 GTSNPN and CDR2 SVGIG (reference sequence). As DNA, the CDR3 is TGTGCCTGGATGTCAGGGCGCGACACTGAAGCTTTCTTT. This translates into CAWMSGRDTEAFF.

The V gene is TRBV27, the J gene TRBJ2-7; 10 nucleotides agree with TRBD2. The CDR3 loop spans 15 amino acids. CDR1 is MNHEY and CDR2 is SMNVEV in the germline V gene (reference sequence). V lost 6 bases to trimming and J lost 4 bases; unmatched junction nucleotides: 9. CDR3: CASRLKREGRYEQYF. The CDR3 coding sequence is TGTGCCAGCAGACTGAAGCGGGAGGGCCGTTACGAGCAGTACTTC.